This T cell receptor (beta chain) was captured by sequencing in a study of Graves' ophthalmopathy and Graves' hyperthyroidism (dated by TCRdb to 2016 to 2019). Study-wide context: Stable hyperthyroidism was defined as no progression to ophthalmopathy within 18 months of follow-up. To tell Graves' ophthalmopathy apart from Graves' hyperthyroidism, and to predict which patients would progress to ophthalmopathy, the study relied on TCR beta repertoire signatures. The independent validation cohort included approximately 19 hyperthyroidism patients plus 17 patients who later progressed from hyperthyroidism to ophthalmopathy. Once sampling was done, hyperthyroidism patients were given methimazole at a starting dose of 30 mg daily, while ophthalmopathy patients were given high-dose intravenous methylprednisolone. To explore V-J signatures distinguishing ophthalmopathy from hyperthyroidism, a discovery set of more than 95 patients (roughly 45 ophthalmopathy, 55 to 60 stable hyperthyroidism) was enrolled. In over 5 hyperthyroidism patients, the T-cell repertoire of thyroid tissue was compared with the T-cell repertoire of blood. In total, 135 blood samples were TCR-sequenced: approximately 42 ophthalmopathy, some 75 hyperthyroidism and some 17 hyperthyroidism-to-ophthalmopathy patients.

On the study overall, not on this receptor specifically: In validation, the model predicted ophthalmopathy progression with about 64% sensitivity and 72.22% specificity; approximately 12 predicted patients were CT-confirmed with GO in a median of approximately six months. Ophthalmopathy was separated from stable hyperthyroidism by the 13-signature model with just under 90% sensitivity and just under 84% specificity in cross-validation and with 80%/75% in the test set. Sample size was not statistically predetermined, and group allocation was not concealed from the investigators. Among expanded thyroid clonotypes with frequency above 0.001, most also showed up in blood, which suggests that blood repertoires may reflect the thyroid immune response.

For repertoire sequencing, TCR beta CDR3 regions were amplified from RNA transcripts. The first round of RT-PCR was done with HTBI primers and the Qiagen OneStep RT-PCR kit, and was followed by a second round of multiplex PCR, then size selection and purification. Libraries were sequenced on an Illumina HiSeq2000 using paired-end 100 bp reads. The paper's data handling went like this. SOAPnuke was used to process the reads, removing any read that contained adapters or uncalled bases, had a mean Phred below 15, or lacked an exact match to the constant primer or identifier. COPE v1.2.5 was used to merge the high-quality paired reads. Unique nucleotide sequences were defined as clonotypes and aligned to IMGT TRB V, D and J references using MiTCR v1.1. Analysis was restricted to V-J combinations with a frequency above 0.0001, which covered 98% to 99.2% of repertoires. A TCR clonal expansion and chaos score per V-J combination was defined as the ratio of F50 clonal expansion to chaos observed in the TCRdist matrix. Welch's t-statistics and random forest were used to reduce features to more than ten V-J combinations, which were fed into a naive Bayes classifier. Thyroid-blood repertoire similarity was quantified with the Morisita-Horn index. Starting from the raw public reads, TCRdb applied fastp trimming at Q25, assembled clones with MiXCR and retained in-frame beta chains. Rows are combined by CDR3 protein, so each entry shows the most common genes and DNA. What appears here as the V and J calls and clone size reflects TCRdb's work, not the paper's. This sample holds over a million distinct CDR3 sequences; about 36% were observed only once. More than 9.5% of the sample is in the top ten clones.

The trim is 7 bases for V and 7 bases for J, with a gap of 11 bases between the germline ends. The CDR3, cysteine through phenylalanine, is 12 amino acids long. CDR3 DNA is the only sequence kept; it has 36 bases, read in frame from the first base. Reading the germline V gene (reference sequence) gives CDR1 LNHDA and CDR2 SQIVND. Hyperthyroidism patients were newly diagnosed, were aged 18 to 65 years, and had a disease duration under 2 months. Patients were excluded if they had other autoimmune diseases, uncontrolled infections, pregnancy or lactation. Clinical symptoms, serum thyroxine, TRAb, thyroid ultrasound and orbital computed tomography formed the basis of the diagnosis. Trizol reagent was used to extract the total RNA, and its quality was then checked on an Agilent 2100 Bioanalyzer. This clonotype was counted at least ten times. Its antigen remains undetermined. The record has no base qualities; no much larger clone is one base away.

The specimen sequenced was peripheral blood or thyroid tissue (not recorded which). Recombination joined TRBV19 with TRBJ1-5, with the D gene not clear enough to name. The sequence was collected from an adult man with Graves' hyperthyroidism. Here the CDR3 is given as CASTNGLQPQHF. The DNA is TGTGCCAGTACTAATGGGTTGCAGCCCCAGCATTTT.